These T cell receptor beta chains were read from a single sample in a study of Ad26.COV2.S vaccination and SARS-CoV-2 variants. Clones were read by immunoSEQ multiplex PCR, and TCRdb kept only the in-frame ones, dropping some. Counted here are 300,000 to 500,000 clones, approximately 91% occurring once; the ten biggest clones make up approximately 3.7%. The material sequenced was peripheral blood, taken in a trial of Ad26.COV2.S vaccine versus placebo. The receptors stem from a person between 18 and 65 years old who received the Ad26.COV2.S COVID-19 vaccine or a placebo. CDR3s leave out the opening cysteine and the closing phenylalanine or tryptophan. Clone size appears in some rows only: once, few, many, or a class for an expanded clone.

clone_size v_call cdr3_aa
- TRBV9 ASSVDGGVGETQY
- TRBV5-4 ASSLGAVRADTQY
- TRBV12-3/TRBV12-4 ASSPLFGPPQH
- TRBV19 ASSMGGTGGLVHEKLF
- TRBV9 ASRRTGLAGELF
- TRBV18 ASSPSQYNEQF
- TRBV13 ASSLGRNLWTRNTQY
- TRBV5-1 ASDSRGLNEKLF
- TRBV10-3 AIRVGTSGGSTDTQY
- TRBV2 ASKIGQMNTGELF
- TRBV10-1 ASSETGQETQY
- TRBV3-1/TRBV3-2 ASAGGPSEQF
- TRBV6-5 ASSIQGAGIEQY
- TRBV7-9 ASSAGDLAQY
- TRBV5-8 ASSSSPDRAGNQPQH
- TRBV7-2 ASSLGGENEKLF
- TRBV19 ASSVAGGGSTEAF
- TRBV3-1/TRBV3-2 ASSRTGARDYGYT
- TRBV10-3 AISDSGTSGGTRKTQY
- TRBV11-2 ASSLRRANTGELF
- TRBV5-1 ASSWGQNPNTDTQY
few TRBV7-6 ASSPRDRGVREQY
- TRBV3-1/TRBV3-2 ASSQAQNEQY
once TRBV10-1 ASSGDRYYGYT
- TRBV27 ASSPGVAPTDTQY
- TRBV7-9 ASSPASNEKLF
- TRBV2 ASISEGTYEQY
- TRBV6-4 ASSARGTEAF
- TRBV19 ASSDYSAGGQETQY
- TRBV2 ASSDRRGGPLDEQY
- TRBV6-5 ASSKDTPRGYEQY
- TRBV5-1 ASSRLAGGNTGELF
- TRBV4-1 ASSQPGLAGTGPQF
- TRBV4-1 ASSLRPGTAGEKLF
- TRBV6-5 ASSPTDRPGTEAF
- TRBV5-4 ASSPDGGHYGYT
- TRBV7-2 ASSSSGGGFNEQF
- TRBV6-5 ASSPRTGEEY
- TRBV10-3 AISESISGNQPQH
few TRBV15 ATSRDSRTEAF
- TRBV6-4 ASSKDWGKNTGELF
- TRBV6-2/TRBV6-3 ASSYGGGRNQPQH
- TRBV12-3/TRBV12-4 ASSLSGNTEAF
- TRBV5-5 ASSPGGETNTIY